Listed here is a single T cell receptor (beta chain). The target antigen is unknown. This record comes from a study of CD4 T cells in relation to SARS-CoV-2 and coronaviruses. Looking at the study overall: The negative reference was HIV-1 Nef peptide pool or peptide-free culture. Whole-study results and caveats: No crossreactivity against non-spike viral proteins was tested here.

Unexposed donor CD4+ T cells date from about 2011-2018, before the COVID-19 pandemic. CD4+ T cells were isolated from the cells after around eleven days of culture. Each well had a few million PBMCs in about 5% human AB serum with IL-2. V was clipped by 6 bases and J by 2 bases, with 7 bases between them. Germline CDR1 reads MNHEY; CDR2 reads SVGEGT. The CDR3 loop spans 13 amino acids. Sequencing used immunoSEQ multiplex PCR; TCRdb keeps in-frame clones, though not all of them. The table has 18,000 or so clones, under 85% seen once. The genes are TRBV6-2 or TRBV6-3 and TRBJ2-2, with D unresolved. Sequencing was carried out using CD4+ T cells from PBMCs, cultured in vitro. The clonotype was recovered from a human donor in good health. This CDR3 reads CASRYLNTGELFF. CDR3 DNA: TGTGCCAGCAGATACCTAAACACCGGGGAGCTGTTTTTT.